This entry lists 28 T cell receptor beta chains sequenced from one sample in a study of OX40 agonist ivuxolimab in advanced cancers. Profiling relied on immunoSEQ multiplex PCR, and the TCRdb table lists in-frame clones only, not all of them. The sample has about 45,000 clones; 80% to 90% are singletons. Material: CD4+ or CD8+ T cells sorted from blood, obtained in a trial of the OX40 agonist ivuxolimab. The source of these receptors is an adult with an advanced solid tumor such as melanoma, head and neck, liver or kidney cancer.

The gene calls are TRBV7-2 and TRBJ1-3; D not resolved. Germline lookup yields CDR1 SGHTA and CDR2 FQGNSA. V shed 5 bases and J shed 2 bases, with 13 bases lying between them. The CDR3 spans 15 residues. The CDR3 coding sequence is TGTGCCAGCAGCCCCTTTCGCTCCCCTGGAAACACCATATATTTT. Protein sequence: CASSPFRSPGNTIYF.

V usage is TRBV6-5 and J usage is TRBJ1-5; D is undetermined. The CDR3 has 13 amino acids. Germline CDR1 reads MNHEY; CDR2 reads SVGAGI. V was trimmed by 5 bases and J by 6 bases, leaving 11 bases between them. CDR3 sequence reads: CASSPEIRQPQHF. The CDR3 DNA reads TGTGCCAGCAGTCCCGAGATACGTCAGCCCCAGCATTTT.

The chain is built from TRBV5-6 and TRBJ2-7, with no clear D. Trimming stripped 4 bases from V and 4 bases from J, with 9 bases between. CDR3 length: 12 amino acids. Germline loops: CDR1 SGHDT, CDR2 YYEEEE. CDR3 in DNA: TGTGCCAGCAGCCCATGGGGATACGAGCAGTACTTC. Translation gives CASSPWGYEQYF.

The chain has TRBV10-3 and TRBJ2-5, with 16 bases fitting TRBD2. Per the germline V gene, CDR1 is ENHRY and CDR2 is SYGVKD. The CDR3 has 17 amino acids. The ends lost 7 bases at V and 4 bases at J; junction bases unmatched: 9. The CDR3 coding sequence is TGTGCCATCAACTCGGGACTAGCGGGAGGGCCCGGAGAGACCCAGTACTTC. Amino acids: CAINSGLAGGPGETQYF.

The chain recombines TRBV9 with TRBJ2-7; D not resolved. CDR1 is SGDLS and CDR2 is YYNGEE in the germline V gene. Trimming took off 4 bases at V and 2 bases at J, with 13 bases between the two ends. The CDR3 runs to 14 residues. The CDR3 is CASSPRLAPYEQYF. DNA of the CDR3: TGTGCCAGCAGCCCGCGACTTGCCCCCTACGAGCAGTACTTC.

The chain combines TRBV11-2 with TRBJ2-5; TRBD1 or TRBD2 may be the D gene (5 bases each). The assigned J gene may be wrong: the sequence end matches TRBJ2-7 better. Germline CDR1 and CDR2: SGHAT and FQNNGV. CDR3 size: 16 residues. The CDR3 here is CASSLDLGTVTYEQYF. In nucleotides, the CDR3 is TGTGCCAGCAGCTTAGATCTTGGGACGGTAACCTACGAGCAGTACTTC.

This chain connects TRBV6-6 to TRBJ2-3; 11 nucleotides line up with TRBD2. The CDR3 sequence is 15 residues long. The germline CDR1 and CDR2 sequences are MNHNY and SVGAGI (reference sequence). The junction had 13 bases not matched to a gene; V was cut back by 7 bases and J by 10 bases. The CDR3 here is CASTPSTSGSTPQYF. The CDR3 coding sequence is TGTGCCAGCACCCCCAGCACTAGCGGGAGTACCCCGCAGTATTTT.

V and J are TRBV30 and TRBJ1-2; no definite D call. Germline V gives CDR1 GTSNPN, CDR2 SVGIG (reference sequence). The CDR3 is made up of 13 amino acids. The germline V and J ends were trimmed by 3 bases and 5 bases, with 13 bases remaining between them. The CDR3 nucleotides read TGTGCCTGGAGCCCCAGCTACATTTATGGCTACACCTTC. This codes for CAWSPSYIYGYTF.

The chain links TRBV19 to TRBJ1-5, with D perhaps TRBD1 (5 bases). Trimming left V 9 bases short and J 0 bases short, with 18 bases between. CDR3 size: 16 residues. Germline lookup yields CDR1 LNHDA and CDR2 SQIVND (reference sequence). CDR3 in DNA: TGTGCCAGCGCCCCCTCCTGGGGCGTTAGCAATCAGCCCCAGCATTTT. Translated: CASAPSWGVSNQPQHF.

The rearrangement uses TRBV4-1 and TRBJ1-2; 8 bases line up with TRBD1. The CDR3 totals 13 residues. V dropped 4 bases and J dropped 8; count of bases not matched to a gene: 6. CDR1 is MGHRA and CDR2 is YSYEKL in the germline V gene. Written as DNA, the CDR3 is TGCGCCAGCAGCCCGACAGGGGTGGAGGGCTACACCTTC. Its protein is CASSPTGVEGYTF.

The V call is TRBV29-1, the J call TRBJ1-1, with unresolved D. The germline gives CDR1 SQVTM, CDR2 ANQGSEA. The CDR3 totals 11 residues. Trimming removed 7 bases at V and 3 bases at J, with 9 bases between. Written as DNA, the CDR3 is TGCAGCGGCGGTGGGGACACTGAAGCTTTCTTT. Amino acids: CSGGGDTEAFF. Full variable domain (remainder filled in from reference TRBV29-1 and TRBJ1-1): SAVISQKPSRDICQRGTSLTIQCQVDSQVTMMFWYRQQPGQSLTLIATANQGSEATYESGFVIDKFPISRPNLTFSTLTVSNMSPEDSSIYLCSGGGDTEAFFGQGTRLTVV.

This clone showed up just once. This chain uses TRBV5-6 with TRBJ2-4, with 9 bases fitting TRBD2. With 3 bases clipped from V and 3 bases from J, the junction kept 4 bases outside the gene matches. This CDR3 has 15 amino acids. Germline CDR1 and CDR2: SGHDT and YYEEEE. CDR3 sequence: CASSSLAGDKNIQYF. CDR3 sequence (DNA): TGTGCCAGCAGCTCCTTAGCGGGGGACAAAAACATTCAGTACTTC.

This chain connects TRBV15 to TRBJ1-4; D remains ambiguous. The CDR3 length is 13 residues. Germline V gene sequence: CDR1 LNHNV, CDR2 YYDKDF (reference sequence). V shed 3 bases and J shed 8 bases, with 10 bases lying between them. CDR3 residues: CATSRALGEKLFF. In nucleotides, the CDR3 is TGTGCCACCAGCAGGGCTCTGGGGGAAAAACTGTTTTTT. Drawing the rest from reference TRBV15 and TRBJ1-4, the complete variable domain is DAMVIQNPRYQVTQFGKPVTLSCSQTLNHNVMYWYQQKSSQAPKLLFHYYDKDFNNEADTPDNFQSRRPNTSFCFLDIRSPGLGDTAMYLCATSRALGEKLFFGSGTQLSVL.

Only one count was recorded for this clone. The chain carries TRBV4-2 and TRBJ2-7; 8 nucleotides line up with TRBD1. CDR1 and CDR2 from the germline V gene are LGHNA and YNFKEQ. The CDR3 is 15 amino acids. The V gene end was trimmed by 5 bases and the J gene end by 4 bases; junction bases not matched to a gene: 10. CDR3 residues: CASSGGQGGLYEQYF. The CDR3 DNA sequence: TGTGCCAGCAGCGGCGGACAGGGTGGTCTTTACGAGCAGTACTTC.

The rearrangement links TRBV6-6 to TRBJ2-1, with unresolved D. The germline CDR1 and CDR2 sequences are MNHNY and SVGAGI (reference sequence). Between the trimmed V and J ends, which lost 4 bases and 5 bases, there was a span of 9 bases. This CDR3 is 13 amino acids long. CDR3 sequence reads: CASSSARNNEQFF. CDR3 nucleotide sequence: TGTGCCAGCAGTTCCGCGCGAAACAATGAGCAGTTCTTC.

The chain has TRBV10-3 and TRBJ2-5, with a tentative D call TRBD2 (6 bases). The DNA end lines up better with TRBJ2-7; the J call may be wrong. The CDR3 length is 15 residues. Germline CDR1 reads ENHRY; CDR2 reads SYGVKD. The CDR3 protein is CAISGGRETVYEQYF. CDR3 DNA: TGTGCCATCAGTGGAGGACGGGAGACCGTCTACGAGCAGTACTTC.

This clone appeared a single time. This chain links TRBV19 with TRBJ1-1, with D possibly matching TRBD1 (5 bases). Germline V lookup: CDR1 LNHDA, CDR2 SQIVND (reference sequence). The CDR3 is 15 residues long. Trimming took 3 bases from V and 4 from J, leaving 15 bases between them. The CDR3 region is CASSIWGKEGTEAFF. As DNA, the CDR3 is TGTGCCAGTAGTATCTGGGGGAAGGAGGGCACTGAAGCTTTCTTT. The full variable domain, its missing parts supplied by reference TRBV19 and TRBJ1-1, is DGGITQSPKYLFRKEGQNVTLSCEQNLNHDAMYWYRQDPGQGLRLIYYSQIVNDFQKGDIAEGYSVSREKKESFPLTVTSAQKNPTAFYLCASSIWGKEGTEAFFGQGTRLTVV.

V usage is TRBV19 and J usage is TRBJ2-1; a weak D match, TRBD1 (5 bases). Germline V gene lookup returns CDR1 LNHDA and CDR2 SQIVND (reference sequence). V gave up 0 bases and J gave up 7 bases, with 19 bases separating them. The CDR3 is 17 amino acids. The CDR3 nucleotides are TGTGCCAGTAGTATAGATCTTAGTGTAGGGGCTAGGAATGAGCAGTTCTTC. Its protein product is CASSIDLSVGARNEQFF.

The table lists this clone with a count of one. This sequence joins TRBV7-9 and TRBJ2-1; D is unclear. The CDR3 has 13 amino acids. V lost 3 bases and J lost 2, with 5 bases in between. CDR1 and CDR2 from the germline V gene are SEHNR and FQNEAQ (reference sequence). CDR3 sequence (DNA): TGTGCCAGCAGCTTTAACACCTACAATGAGCAGTTCTTC. Its protein is CASSFNTYNEQFF.

V and J are TRBV5-1 and TRBJ2-3; D call uncertain. Germline V gene data show CDR1 as SGHRS and CDR2 as YFSETQ. The V and J ends lost 4 bases and 4 bases respectively, with 16 bases between them. This CDR3 is 15 amino acids long. CDR3 DNA sequence: TGCGCCAGCAGCCTTGGTGGTAAGACTGCAGATACGCAGTATTTT. Protein: CASSLGGKTADTQYF. Filled out from reference TRBV5-1 and TRBJ2-3, the complete variable domain reads KAGVTQTPRYLIKTRGQQVTLSCSPISGHRSVSWYQQTPGQGLQFLFEYFSETQRNKGNFPGRFSGRQFSNSRSEMNVSTLELGDSALYLCASSLGGKTADTQYFGPGTRLTVL.

CDR3 coding DNA: TGTGCCAGCAGTTATGATCTGGGCCCCTACGAGCAGTACTTC. Its translation: CASSYDLGPYEQYF. The chain combines TRBV6-5 with TRBJ2-7; no firm D call. CDR3 length: 14 amino acids. Germline V gene data show CDR1 as MNHEY and CDR2 as SVGAGI. V shed 3 bases and J shed 2 bases, with 11 bases lying between them.

The V call is TRBV6-5, the J call TRBJ1-2; TRBD1 aligns across 9 bases. V trimming: 5 bases; J trimming: 8 bases; junction bases outside the gene matches: 6. CDR1 and CDR2 from the germline V gene are MNHEY and SVGAGI. This CDR3 has 13 amino acids. The CDR3 bases are TGTGCCAGCAGTGAAAACAGGGGGCACGGCTACACCTTC. As protein: CASSENRGHGYTF.

The chain joins TRBV11-1 to TRBJ1-1, with D uncertain. The germline V gene encodes CDR1 SGHAT and CDR2 FQDESV (reference sequence). The CDR3 is 13 residues long. Trimming removed 3 bases at V and 4 bases at J, with 9 bases between. The CDR3 sequence is CASSFRRGTEAFF. CDR3 coding DNA: TGTGCCAGCAGCTTCCGACGAGGCACTGAAGCTTTCTTT.

The gene calls are TRBV7-3 and TRBJ2-4; the match to TRBD1 covers 7 bases. J gave up 5 bases and V 2 bases, and 0 bases lay outside the gene matches. The CDR3 extends over 13 amino acids. Germline loops: CDR1 SGHTA, CDR2 FQGTGA. In DNA form, the CDR3 reads TGTGCCAGCAGCTTAGACAGGGAAAACATTCAGTACTTC. Translated: CASSLDRENIQYF.

The chain is built from TRBV7-9 and TRBJ1-1; D is uncertain. CDR1 is SEHNR and CDR2 is FQNEAQ in the germline V gene (reference sequence). V was shortened by 2 bases and J by 3 bases, with 4 bases between the two germline ends. The CDR3 contains 12 residues. This CDR3 reads CASSLPYTEAFF. The CDR3 coding sequence is TGTGCCAGCAGCTTACCTTACACTGAAGCTTTCTTT.

The chain has TRBV29-1 and TRBJ1-6, with D possibly matching TRBD1 (5 bases). CDR1 is SQVTM, CDR2 ANQGSEA, per germline. CDR3 length equals 15 residues. Trimming took 6 bases from V and 9 from J, leaving 21 bases between them. The CDR3 DNA follows: TGCAGCGTACGGGACGGTCCCCTTGGGCTTTCACCCCTCCACTTT. Its protein product is CSVRDGPLGLSPLHF.

This CDR3 is CASSPGTSAGVTETQYF. The CDR3 region has the DNA TGTGCCAGCAGCCCCGGTACATCAGCGGGAGTAACAGAGACCCAGTACTTC. The V gene is TRBV5-4, the J gene TRBJ2-5; 8 bases align to TRBD2. The CDR3 has 17 residues. CDR1 and CDR2 (germline): SGHNT, YYREEE (reference sequence). The junction had 15 bases not matched to a gene; V was cut back by 4 bases and J by 4 bases.

V is TRBV27 and J is TRBJ1-1; D is possibly TRBD1 (5 bases). V lost 6 bases and J 1 base, leaving 18 bases between the germline ends. In germline, CDR1 is MNHEY, CDR2 SMNVEV (reference sequence). There are 16 residues in the CDR3. The CDR3 DNA reads as TGTGCCAGCAGCCCCCTACCGGGACGAAGGAACACTGAAGCTTTCTTT. This sequence encodes CASSPLPGRRNTEAFF.